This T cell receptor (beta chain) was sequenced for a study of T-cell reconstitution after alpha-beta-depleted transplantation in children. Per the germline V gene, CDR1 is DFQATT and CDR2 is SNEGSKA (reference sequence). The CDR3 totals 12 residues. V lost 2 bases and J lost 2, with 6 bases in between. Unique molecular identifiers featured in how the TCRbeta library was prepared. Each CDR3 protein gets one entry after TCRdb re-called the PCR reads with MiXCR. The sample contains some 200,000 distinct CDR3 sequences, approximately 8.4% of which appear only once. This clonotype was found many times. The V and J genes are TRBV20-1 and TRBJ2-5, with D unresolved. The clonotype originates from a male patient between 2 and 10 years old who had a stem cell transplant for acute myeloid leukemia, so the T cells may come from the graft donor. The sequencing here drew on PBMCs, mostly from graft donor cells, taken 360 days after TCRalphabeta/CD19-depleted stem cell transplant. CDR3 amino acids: CSARPGQETQYF. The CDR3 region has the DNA TGCAGTGCTAGACCCGGACAAGAGACCCAGTACTTC.